This TCR beta chain originates from a study of glioma-infiltrating T cells after dendritic cell vaccination. About the study: Three intradermal dendritic cell vaccine injections were given every two weeks.

V shed 5 bases and J shed 4 bases, with 11 bases lying between them. Germline V gene data show CDR1 as MDHEN and CDR2 as SYDVKM. This CDR3 region has 13 residues. Assay: immunoSEQ multiplex PCR; the TCRdb copy retains only in-frame clones and omits some. There are about 50,000 clones in the sample; 89% occur only once, and roughly 5.6% lies in the top ten. Concerning this clone: As yet, its antigen is unknown.

Time point described: after dendritic cell vaccination, including at tumor progression/relapse. The study's findings and limits: Only a small number of patients had complete blood and tumor samples.

The origin of this receptor is a human donor with glioblastoma. The source material was blood, sampled after dendritic cell vaccination. The genes are TRBV28 and TRBJ1-1; D is unresolved. The CDR3 nucleotides are TGTGCCAGCAGTATACGGAGTACCACTGAAGCTTTCTTT. Translated: CASSIRSTTEAFF.